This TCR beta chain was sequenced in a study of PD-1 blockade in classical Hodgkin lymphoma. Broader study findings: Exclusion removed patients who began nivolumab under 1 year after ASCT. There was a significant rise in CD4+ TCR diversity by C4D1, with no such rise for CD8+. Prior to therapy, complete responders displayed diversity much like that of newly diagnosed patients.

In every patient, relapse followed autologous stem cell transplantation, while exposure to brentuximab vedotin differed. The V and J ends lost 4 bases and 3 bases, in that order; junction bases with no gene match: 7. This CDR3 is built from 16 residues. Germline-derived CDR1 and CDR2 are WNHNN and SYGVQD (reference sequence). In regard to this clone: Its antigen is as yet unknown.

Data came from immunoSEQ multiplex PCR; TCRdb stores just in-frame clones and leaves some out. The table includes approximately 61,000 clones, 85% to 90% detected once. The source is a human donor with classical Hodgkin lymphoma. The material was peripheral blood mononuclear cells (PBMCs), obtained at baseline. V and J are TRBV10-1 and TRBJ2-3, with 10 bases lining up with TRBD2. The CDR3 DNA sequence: TGCGCCAGCAGTGGCCCGGCTAGCGGGGGAACAGATACGCAGTATTTT. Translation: CASSGPASGGTDTQYF.